This T cell receptor (beta chain) was sequenced in a study of T cell responses to AZD1222 COVID-19 vaccine (dated by TCRdb to the early 2020s). Regarding the study in general: A total of 233 trial participants underwent TCR sequencing, of whom around 210 had received two doses of AZD1222 and some 25 had received two doses of the MenACWY control vaccine. Trial participants were enrolled into age subgroups of 18-55, 56-69 and 70-plus years, which contained 148, 28 and 57 TCR-sequenced participants, respectively. Findings and caveats that apply to the study as a whole: CD4 TCRs associated with the vaccine covered the entire spike protein, and the dominant responses were in regions 160-218 and 743-854. Participants were mostly white British and included more females than males, and it was suggested by the authors that clonal diversity may have been underestimated. Only six or seven AZD1222 recipients were SARS-CoV-2 seropositive at baseline, limiting conclusions about previously exposed vaccinees. In the small 56-69-year group, the increase in depth fell short of significance, most likely because of low power. Reportedly, close to half of the unique spike-specific TCRs recognized epitopes lying outside the regions that are mutated in the B.1.351 and B.1.1.7 variants. No day 14 peak-response samples were available, so repertoires were characterized only after the peak T cell response. Spike-specific TCR breadth and depth rose significantly after two AZD1222 doses compared with day 0 and with MenACWY recipients.

CDR1 and CDR2 (GTSNPN, SVGIG) derive from the germline V gene (reference sequence). The CDR3 spans 15 residues, from the cysteine through the phenylalanine. Just the 45-base CDR3 DNA is kept, in frame starting at base 1. V loses 4 bases at its end and J loses 1 base; junction bases beyond the gene matches: 7. The CDR3 regions of human TCRbeta chains were subjected to immunosequencing. As for the authors' bioinformatics: TCRs in the repertoires were compared against a reference library of SARS-CoV-2-specific TCRs that had been generated with the MIRA antigen-specificity platform. Breadth was defined as the fraction of unique TCRs that were SARS-CoV-2-associated. Depth was defined as the fraction of total T cells that were SARS-CoV-2-associated. Each spike-specific TCR was assigned to its reactive spike region and to a CD4 or CD8 class using the MIRA data. Log10-transformed breadth and depth values were compared by one-way ANOVA with Sidak's multiple comparisons tests. TCRdb retrieved this table from immuneACCESS and kept in-frame rearrangements only. Not all clones are present; in checked studies, unresolved V genes account for under half, and no reason is known for the remainder. The V and J calls and the clone size are those of that table, but D and trimming were determined from the DNA. The sample table holds about 89,000 clones, of which approximately 90% were seen once. The ten largest make up more than 9% of the sample.

As regards this clone: The antigen this receptor binds is unknown. One base away there is no much larger clone; base qualities are not given.

The time point tag for this specimen amounts to: about 28 days (+/-7) after the second vaccine dose. AZD1222 recipients whose second dose came at about 4 weeks and those whose second dose came at about 12 weeks were combined into one group, since spike-specific TCR depth and breadth did not differ between the two schedules. Samples from vaccinated people were obtained from the UK trials COV001 and COV002, which included a single-blind randomized controlled phase 2/3 trial of AZD1222 (ChAdOx1 nCoV-19) in healthy adults. For TCRbeta chain sequencing, PBMC samples were collected from trial participants at day 0 and at day 28 after the second dose.

The rearrangement joined TRBV30 to TRBJ2-5; 9 central nucleotides agree with TRBD1. The specimen was peripheral blood, collected 28 days after the second AZD1222 dose. The clonotype comes from an adult who received the AZD1222 COVID-19 vaccine. The CDR3 reads as follows: CAWKGGQGPQETQYF. The nucleotides read TGTGCCTGGAAGGGGGGACAGGGTCCCCAAGAGACCCAGTACTTC.